This is a list of T cell receptor beta chains from one sample in a study of cytomegalovirus exposure and HLA in healthy donors. The repertoire was sequenced with immunoSEQ multiplex PCR; TCRdb's copy has only in-frame clones and lacks some. The sample has 100,000 to 150,000 clones, around 96% seen once. The specimen was PBMCs. The receptors come from a man younger than 35 in good health and CMV-seronegative. The CDR3 runs from the conserved cysteine through the conserved F or W. The order of the fields is J gene, V gene, D gene, CDR3 protein. A D gene is named only where the DNA matches it firmly.

j_call: TRBJ2-7; v_call: TRBV13; d_call: TRBD1; cdr3_aa: CASSSQTGEDYEQYF
j_call: TRBJ2-3; v_call: TRBV7-9; d_call: TRBD2; cdr3_aa: CASSSPGGREGLDTQYF
j_call: TRBJ2-5; v_call: TRBV30; d_call: .; cdr3_aa: CAWSWIAEETQYF
j_call: TRBJ2-3; v_call: TRBV21-1; d_call: .; cdr3_aa: CASSKGSLAEDTQYF
j_call: TRBJ1-1; v_call: TRBV30; d_call: .; cdr3_aa: CAWSVEGGKRLF
j_call: TRBJ1-1; v_call: TRBV29-1; d_call: TRBD1; cdr3_aa: CSVVTGGLEAFF
j_call: TRBJ2-5; v_call: TRBV5-1; d_call: TRBD1; cdr3_aa: CASSRGTVGETQYF
j_call: TRBJ2-3; v_call: TRBV5-1; d_call: .; cdr3_aa: CASSEASAPTDTQYF
j_call: TRBJ1-2; v_call: TRBV5-1; d_call: .; cdr3_aa: CASSLAASPVVNYGYTF
j_call: TRBJ2-7; v_call: TRBV13; d_call: .; cdr3_aa: CASSSTQGTYEQYF
j_call: TRBJ1-4; v_call: TRBV25-1; d_call: .; cdr3_aa: CATAEREKLFF
j_call: TRBJ2-7; v_call: TRBV7-2; d_call: .; cdr3_aa: CASSLISGNTGEQYF
j_call: TRBJ2-2; v_call: TRBV28; d_call: TRBD1; cdr3_aa: CASTVTGGGTGELFF
j_call: TRBJ2-1; v_call: TRBV7-9; d_call: TRBD1; cdr3_aa: CASSLQGAKNNEQFF
j_call: TRBJ2-4; v_call: TRBV2; d_call: TRBD2; cdr3_aa: CASSASSGRRIQYF
j_call: TRBJ1-3; v_call: TRBV16; d_call: .; cdr3_aa: CASTPGRRNTIYF
j_call: TRBJ2-1; v_call: TRBV7-9; d_call: .; cdr3_aa: CASSLVHNEQFF
j_call: TRBJ2-7; v_call: TRBV4-3; d_call: .; cdr3_aa: CASSQGGHDGNYEQYF
j_call: TRBJ2-7; v_call: TRBV28; d_call: TRBD1; cdr3_aa: CASSPGTATYEQYF
j_call: TRBJ2-7; v_call: TRBV20-1; d_call: .; cdr3_aa: CSASGSYEQYF
j_call: TRBJ2-3; v_call: TRBV5-1; d_call: TRBD2; cdr3_aa: CASRGPSGTDTQYF
j_call: TRBJ2-1; v_call: TRBV4-1; d_call: .; cdr3_aa: CASSQGGRGNEQFF
j_call: TRBJ2-7; v_call: TRBV16; d_call: .; cdr3_aa: CASSQSFRYEQYF
j_call: TRBJ2-1; v_call: TRBV18; d_call: TRBD2; cdr3_aa: CASSPTLAGARDEQFF
j_call: TRBJ2-7; v_call: TRBV7-9; d_call: TRBD2; cdr3_aa: CASSHPGGERYEQYF
j_call: TRBJ2-2; v_call: TRBV7-9; d_call: TRBD1; cdr3_aa: CASSLETGGRTGELFF
j_call: TRBJ2-5; v_call: TRBV11-2; d_call: .; cdr3_aa: CASSSSETQYF
j_call: TRBJ1-1; v_call: TRBV7-3; d_call: .; cdr3_aa: CASSLLGNTEAFF
j_call: TRBJ1-3; v_call: TRBV6-5; d_call: .; cdr3_aa: CASIDSVGNTIYF
j_call: TRBJ2-1; v_call: TRBV15; d_call: TRBD1; cdr3_aa: CATSREGQGAINEQFF
j_call: TRBJ1-1; v_call: TRBV11-3; d_call: TRBD1; cdr3_aa: CASSSTGQTVREAFF
j_call: TRBJ1-5; v_call: TRBV15; d_call: .; cdr3_aa: CATSRDQGNQPQHF
j_call: TRBJ1-2; v_call: TRBV28; d_call: .; cdr3_aa: CASSLSDFSNYGYTF
j_call: TRBJ1-4; v_call: TRBV2; d_call: .; cdr3_aa: CASSGQARLDGNEKLFF
j_call: TRBJ1-3; v_call: TRBV30; d_call: .; cdr3_aa: CAWILRSGNTIYF
j_call: TRBJ2-2; v_call: TRBV28; d_call: .; cdr3_aa: CASSVQTRLNTGELFF
j_call: TRBJ1-1; v_call: TRBV6-1; d_call: TRBD1; cdr3_aa: CASSGDRGVMNTEAFF
j_call: TRBJ2-1; v_call: TRBV30; d_call: TRBD2; cdr3_aa: CAWTISGAEQFF
j_call: TRBJ2-7; v_call: TRBV4-1; d_call: .; cdr3_aa: CASSPSGSGIPYEQYF
j_call: TRBJ2-2; v_call: TRBV7-2; d_call: .; cdr3_aa: CASSLAFTVNTGELFF
j_call: TRBJ2-3; v_call: TRBV7-3; d_call: .; cdr3_aa: CASSPTGRTDTQYF
j_call: TRBJ2-1; v_call: TRBV27; d_call: TRBD2; cdr3_aa: CASSPLAGVSQHYNEQFF
j_call: TRBJ1-3; v_call: TRBV9; d_call: TRBD1; cdr3_aa: CASSGRTGPFSGNTIYF
j_call: TRBJ2-7; v_call: TRBV29-1; d_call: TRBD1; cdr3_aa: CSVGQGANEQYF
j_call: TRBJ1-2; v_call: TRBV7-2; d_call: .; cdr3_aa: CASSLVSAEFGYTF
j_call: TRBJ1-2; v_call: TRBV7-2; d_call: .; cdr3_aa: CASSWDTSRVGYGYTF
j_call: TRBJ1-2; v_call: TRBV27; d_call: TRBD1; cdr3_aa: CASCSRTGSYGYTF
j_call: TRBJ2-6; v_call: TRBV28; d_call: .; cdr3_aa: CASGEQGLGGANVLTF
j_call: TRBJ2-3; v_call: TRBV19; d_call: TRBD2; cdr3_aa: CASSIASLAGADTQYF
j_call: TRBJ2-1; v_call: TRBV5-6; d_call: .; cdr3_aa: CASSWNTEVYNEQFF
j_call: TRBJ2-1; v_call: TRBV6-5; d_call: .; cdr3_aa: CASSYSTRGDEQFF
j_call: TRBJ2-4; v_call: TRBV28; d_call: .; cdr3_aa: CASSLVPRNIQYF
j_call: TRBJ2-3; v_call: TRBV7-9; d_call: .; cdr3_aa: CASSLVVSRADTQYF
j_call: TRBJ2-7; v_call: TRBV21-1; d_call: .; cdr3_aa: CASSTQRVPYEQYF
j_call: TRBJ2-1; v_call: TRBV7-3; d_call: TRBD2; cdr3_aa: CASSFVGREQFF
j_call: TRBJ2-7; v_call: TRBV27; d_call: .; cdr3_aa: CASSRGLLVKGYEQYF
j_call: TRBJ1-5; v_call: TRBV6-5; d_call: TRBD1; cdr3_aa: CASSLGTGSNQPQHF